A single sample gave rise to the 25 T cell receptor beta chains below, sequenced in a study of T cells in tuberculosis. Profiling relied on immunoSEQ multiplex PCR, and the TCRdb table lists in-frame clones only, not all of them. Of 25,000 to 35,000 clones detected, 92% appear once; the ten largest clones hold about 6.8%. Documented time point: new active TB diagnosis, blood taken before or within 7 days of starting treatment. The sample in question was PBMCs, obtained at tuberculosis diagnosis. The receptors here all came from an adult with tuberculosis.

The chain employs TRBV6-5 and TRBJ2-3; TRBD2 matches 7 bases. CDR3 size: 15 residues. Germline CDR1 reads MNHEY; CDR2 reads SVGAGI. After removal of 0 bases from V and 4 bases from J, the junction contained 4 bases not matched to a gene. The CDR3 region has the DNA TGTGCCAGCAGTTACTCGAGGGGAGGGGCAGATACGCAGTATTTT. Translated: CASSYSRGGADTQYF.

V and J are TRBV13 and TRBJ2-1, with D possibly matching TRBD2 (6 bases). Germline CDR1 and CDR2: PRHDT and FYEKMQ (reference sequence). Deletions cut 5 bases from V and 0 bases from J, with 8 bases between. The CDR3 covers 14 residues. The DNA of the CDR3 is TGTGCCAGCAGCCGGACTAACTCCTACAATGAGCAGTTCTTC. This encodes CASSRTNSYNEQFF.

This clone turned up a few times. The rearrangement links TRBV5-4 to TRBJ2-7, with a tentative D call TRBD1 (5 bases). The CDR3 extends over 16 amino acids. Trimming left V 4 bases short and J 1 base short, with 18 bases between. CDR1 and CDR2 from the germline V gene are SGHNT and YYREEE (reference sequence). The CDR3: CASSVQVGVGSYEQYF. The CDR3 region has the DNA TGTGCCAGCAGCGTACAAGTAGGGGTCGGGTCCTACGAGCAGTACTTC.

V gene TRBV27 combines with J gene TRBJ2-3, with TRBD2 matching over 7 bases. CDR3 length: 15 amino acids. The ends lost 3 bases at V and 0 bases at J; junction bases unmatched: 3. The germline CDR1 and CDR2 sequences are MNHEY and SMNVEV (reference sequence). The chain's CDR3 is CASSFEAGSTDTQYF. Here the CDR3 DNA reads TGTGCCAGCAGTTTTGAAGCGGGGAGCACAGATACGCAGTATTTT.

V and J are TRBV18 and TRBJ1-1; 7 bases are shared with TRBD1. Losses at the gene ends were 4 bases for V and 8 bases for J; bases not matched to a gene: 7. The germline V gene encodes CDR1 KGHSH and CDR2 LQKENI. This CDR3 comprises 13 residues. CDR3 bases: TGTGCCAGCTCACAGGGGGCCCTACAGGAAGCTTTCTTT. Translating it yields CASSQGALQEAFF.

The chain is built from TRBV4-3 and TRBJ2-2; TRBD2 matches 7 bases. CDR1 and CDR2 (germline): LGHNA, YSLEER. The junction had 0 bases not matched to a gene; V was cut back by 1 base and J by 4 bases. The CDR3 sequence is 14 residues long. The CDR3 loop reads CASSQGGGTGELFF. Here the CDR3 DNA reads TGCGCCAGCAGCCAAGGGGGGGGCACCGGGGAGCTGTTTTTT.

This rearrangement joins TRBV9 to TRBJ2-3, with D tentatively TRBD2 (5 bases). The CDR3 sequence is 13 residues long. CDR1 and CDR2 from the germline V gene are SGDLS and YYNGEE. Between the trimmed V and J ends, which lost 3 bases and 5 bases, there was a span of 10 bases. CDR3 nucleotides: TGTGCCAGCAGCGACGGACGGGGAGATACGCAGTATTTT. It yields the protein CASSDGRGDTQYF.

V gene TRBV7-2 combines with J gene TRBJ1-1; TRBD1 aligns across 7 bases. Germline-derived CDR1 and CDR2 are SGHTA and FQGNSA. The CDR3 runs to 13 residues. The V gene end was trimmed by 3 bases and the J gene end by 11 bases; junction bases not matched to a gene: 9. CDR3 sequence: CASSFHQGERAFF. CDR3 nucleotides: TGTGCCAGCAGCTTCCACCAGGGGGAGCGGGCTTTCTTT. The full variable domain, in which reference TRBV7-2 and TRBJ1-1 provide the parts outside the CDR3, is GAGVSQSPSNKVTEKGKDVELRCDPISGHTALYWYRQSLGQGLEFLIYFQGNSAPDKSGLPSDRFSAERTGGSVSTLTIQRTQQEDSAVYLCASSFHQGERAFFGQGTRLTVV.

CDR3 DNA sequence: TGTGCCAGCAGCTCCCTACGCCCCGGGGACGAGCAGTACTTC. Translating it yields CASSSLRPGDEQYF. The chain recombines TRBV11-2 with TRBJ2-7; D perhaps matches TRBD2 (5 bases). Trimming removed 4 bases at V and 5 bases at J, with 15 bases between. Germline lookup yields CDR1 SGHAT and CDR2 FQNNGV. CDR3 length: 14 amino acids.

CDR3 region: CASSPISSGWQETQYF. The CDR3 nucleotides read TGTGCCAGCTCACCAATTTCGTCGGGGTGGCAAGAGACCCAGTACTTC. The chain carries TRBV18 and TRBJ2-5; D might be TRBD2 (5 bases). Per germline, CDR1 KGHSH and CDR2 LQKENI. The CDR3 extends over 16 amino acids. The V end lost 2 bases, the J end lost 2 bases, and 15 bases lay between the germline ends.

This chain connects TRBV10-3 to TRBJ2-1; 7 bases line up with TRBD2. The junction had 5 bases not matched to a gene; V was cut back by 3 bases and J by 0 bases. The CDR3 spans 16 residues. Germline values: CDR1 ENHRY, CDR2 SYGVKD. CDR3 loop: CAISDTSASSYNEQFF. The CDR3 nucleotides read TGTGCCATCAGTGACACTAGCGCCAGCTCCTACAATGAGCAGTTCTTC.

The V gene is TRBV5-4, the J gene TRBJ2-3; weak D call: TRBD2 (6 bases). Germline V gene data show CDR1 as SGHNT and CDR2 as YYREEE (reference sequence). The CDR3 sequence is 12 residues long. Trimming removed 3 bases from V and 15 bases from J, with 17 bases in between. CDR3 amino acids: CASSSLAAPPYF. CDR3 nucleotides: TGTGCCAGCAGCTCCTTAGCGGCCCCGCCATATTTT.

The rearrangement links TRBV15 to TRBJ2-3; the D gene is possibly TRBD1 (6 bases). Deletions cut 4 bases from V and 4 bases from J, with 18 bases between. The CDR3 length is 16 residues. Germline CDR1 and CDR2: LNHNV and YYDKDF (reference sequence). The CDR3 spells CATSTPDDRSSDTQYF. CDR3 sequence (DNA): TGTGCCACCAGCACCCCGGACGACAGGTCGTCAGATACGCAGTATTTT.

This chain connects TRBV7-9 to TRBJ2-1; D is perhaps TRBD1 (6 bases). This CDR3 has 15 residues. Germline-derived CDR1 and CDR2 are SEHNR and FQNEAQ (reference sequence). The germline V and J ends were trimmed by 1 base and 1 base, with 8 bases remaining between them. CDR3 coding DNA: TGTGCCAGCAGCTTAGGGGGGCAGTCCTACAATGAGCAGTTCTTC. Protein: CASSLGGQSYNEQFF.

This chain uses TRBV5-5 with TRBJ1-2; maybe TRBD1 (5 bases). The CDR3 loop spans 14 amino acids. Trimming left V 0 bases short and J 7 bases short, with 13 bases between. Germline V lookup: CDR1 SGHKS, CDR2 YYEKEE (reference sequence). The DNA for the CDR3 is TGTGCCAGCAGCTTGGGACAGACGGCTGGTGGCTACACCTTC. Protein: CASSLGQTAGGYTF.

The CDR3 DNA reads as TGCGCCAGCAGCCAGCCCGTTCGGGAGACGGGAAACACCATATATTTT. This translates into CASSQPVRETGNTIYF. The chain is built from TRBV4-3 and TRBJ1-3; D is ambiguous. V was clipped by 3 bases and J by 4 bases, with 16 bases between them. This CDR3 has 16 residues. Looked up from germline, CDR1 is LGHNA and CDR2 is YSLEER.

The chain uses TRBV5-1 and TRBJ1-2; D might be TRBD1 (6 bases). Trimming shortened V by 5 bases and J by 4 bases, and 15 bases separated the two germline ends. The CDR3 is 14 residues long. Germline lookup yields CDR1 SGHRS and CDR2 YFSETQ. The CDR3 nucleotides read TGCGCCAGCAGTCAGGGGAAGATTGGCTATGGCTACACCTTC. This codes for CASSQGKIGYGYTF.

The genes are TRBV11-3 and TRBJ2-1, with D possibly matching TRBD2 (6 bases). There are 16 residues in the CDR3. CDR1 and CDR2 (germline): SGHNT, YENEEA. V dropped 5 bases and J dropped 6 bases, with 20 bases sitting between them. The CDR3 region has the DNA TGTGCCAGCAGCGGGGGGAGTTGGGGCGCAGGCAATGAGCAGTTCTTC. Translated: CASSGGSWGAGNEQFF. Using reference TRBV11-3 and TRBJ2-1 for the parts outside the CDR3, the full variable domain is EAGVVQSPRYKIIEKKQPVAFWCNPISGHNTLYWYLQNLGQGPELLIRYENEEAVDDSQLPKDRFSAERLKGVDSTLKIQPAELGDSAVYLCASSGGSWGAGNEQFFGPGTRLTVL.

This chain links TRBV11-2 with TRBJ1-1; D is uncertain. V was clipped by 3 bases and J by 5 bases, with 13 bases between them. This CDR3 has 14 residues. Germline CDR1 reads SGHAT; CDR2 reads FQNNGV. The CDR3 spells CASSFTRRWTEAFF. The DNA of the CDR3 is TGTGCCAGCAGCTTCACTAGGAGGTGGACTGAAGCTTTCTTT.

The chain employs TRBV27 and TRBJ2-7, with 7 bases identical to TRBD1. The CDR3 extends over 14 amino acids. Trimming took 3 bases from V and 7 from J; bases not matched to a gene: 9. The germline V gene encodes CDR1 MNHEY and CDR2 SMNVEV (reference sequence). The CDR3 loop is CASSFIDRAEEQYF. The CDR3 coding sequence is TGTGCCAGCAGTTTTATTGACAGGGCGGAAGAGCAGTACTTC.

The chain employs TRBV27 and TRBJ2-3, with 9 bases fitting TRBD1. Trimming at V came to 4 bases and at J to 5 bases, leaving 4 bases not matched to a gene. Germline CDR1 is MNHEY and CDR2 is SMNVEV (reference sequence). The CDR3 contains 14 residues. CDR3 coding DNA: TGTGCCAGCAGTTGGGACAGGGCAAAAGATACGCAGTATTTT. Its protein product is CASSWDRAKDTQYF.

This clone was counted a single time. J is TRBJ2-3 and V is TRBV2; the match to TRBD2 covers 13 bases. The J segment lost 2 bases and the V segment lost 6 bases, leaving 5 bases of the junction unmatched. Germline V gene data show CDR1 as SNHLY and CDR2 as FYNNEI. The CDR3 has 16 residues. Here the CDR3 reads CASRGTSGAPTDTQYF. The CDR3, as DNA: TGTGCCAGCAGGGGGACTAGCGGGGCTCCCACAGATACGCAGTATTTT.

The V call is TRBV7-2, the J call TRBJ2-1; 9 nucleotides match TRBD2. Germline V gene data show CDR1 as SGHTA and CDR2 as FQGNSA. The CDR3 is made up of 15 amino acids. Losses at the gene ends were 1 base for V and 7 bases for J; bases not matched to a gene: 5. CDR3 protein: CASSLGRTSVNEQFF. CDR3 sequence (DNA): TGTGCCAGCAGCTTAGGCAGGACTAGCGTTAATGAGCAGTTCTTC. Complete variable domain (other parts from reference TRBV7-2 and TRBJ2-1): GAGVSQSPSNKVTEKGKDVELRCDPISGHTALYWYRQSLGQGLEFLIYFQGNSAPDKSGLPSDRFSAERTGGSVSTLTIQRTQQEDSAVYLCASSLGRTSVNEQFFGPGTRLTVL.

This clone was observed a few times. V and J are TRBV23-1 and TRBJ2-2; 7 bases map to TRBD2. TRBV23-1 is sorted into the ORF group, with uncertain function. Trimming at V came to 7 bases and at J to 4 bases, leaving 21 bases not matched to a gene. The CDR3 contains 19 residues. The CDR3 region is CASTRGRAENKMGTGELFF. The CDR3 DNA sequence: TGCGCCAGCACTAGAGGGAGGGCTGAAAATAAAATGGGCACCGGGGAGCTGTTTTTT.

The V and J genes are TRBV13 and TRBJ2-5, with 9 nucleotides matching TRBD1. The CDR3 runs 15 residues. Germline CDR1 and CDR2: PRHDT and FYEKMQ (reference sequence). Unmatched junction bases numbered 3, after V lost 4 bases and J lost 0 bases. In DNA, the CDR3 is TGTGCCAGCAGCTCCCGGGACAGGGACCAAGAGACCCAGTACTTC. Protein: CASSSRDRDQETQYF.